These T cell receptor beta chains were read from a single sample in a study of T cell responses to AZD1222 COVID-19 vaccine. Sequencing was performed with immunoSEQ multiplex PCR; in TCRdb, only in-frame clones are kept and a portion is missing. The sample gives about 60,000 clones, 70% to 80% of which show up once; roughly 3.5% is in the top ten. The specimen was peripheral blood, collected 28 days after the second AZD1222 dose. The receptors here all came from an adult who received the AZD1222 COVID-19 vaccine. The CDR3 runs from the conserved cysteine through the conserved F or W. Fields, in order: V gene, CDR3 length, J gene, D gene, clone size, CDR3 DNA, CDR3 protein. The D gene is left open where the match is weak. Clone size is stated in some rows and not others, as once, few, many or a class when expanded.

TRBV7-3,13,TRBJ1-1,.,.,TGTGCCAGCAGCTCGCACATGAACACTGAAGCTTTCTTT,CASSSHMNTEAFF
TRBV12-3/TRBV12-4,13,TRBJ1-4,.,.,TGTGCCAGCAGTTTACGACGAAATGAAAAACTGTTTTTT,CASSLRRNEKLFF
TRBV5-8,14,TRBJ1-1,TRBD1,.,TGTGCCAGCAGCTTCATAACAGGGGGAACTGAAGCTTTCTTT,CASSFITGGTEAFF
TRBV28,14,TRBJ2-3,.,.,TGTGCCAGCAGTTTCGAGGGAAACACAGATACGCAGTATTTT,CASSFEGNTDTQYF
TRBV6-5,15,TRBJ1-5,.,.,TGTGCCAGCAGCACGAGAAGGGGTAGCAATCAGCCCCAGCATTTT,CASSTRRGSNQPQHF
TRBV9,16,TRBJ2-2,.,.,TGTGCCAGCAGCGTGCGGGGGCGGTCGGACACCGGGGAGCTGTTTTTT,CASSVRGRSDTGELFF
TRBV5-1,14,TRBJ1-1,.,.,TGCGCCAGCAGCTTGTTCAGGGGAGGGACTGAAGCTTTCTTT,CASSLFRGGTEAFF
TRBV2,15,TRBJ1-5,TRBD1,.,TGTGCCAGCAGCATAATAGGACAGGCAAATCAGCCCCAGCATTTT,CASSIIGQANQPQHF
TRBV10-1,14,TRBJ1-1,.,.,TGCGCCAGCAGTGAGAGCCCGACCGATACTGAAGCTTTCTTT,CASSESPTDTEAFF
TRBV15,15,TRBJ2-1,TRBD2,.,TGTGCCACATCCAGGGGGACTAGCGGGGGACCTGAGCAGTTCTTC,CATSRGTSGGPEQFF
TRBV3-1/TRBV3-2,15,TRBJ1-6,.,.,TGTGCCAGCAGCGTCTCCCCAGGGTATAATTCACCCCTCCACTTT,CASSVSPGYNSPLHF
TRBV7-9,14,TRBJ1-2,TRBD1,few,TGTGCCAGCAGCTGGGGAGGGACAGCCTATGGCTACACCTTC,CASSWGGTAYGYTF